Listed below are T cell receptor beta chains from one sample, sequenced in a study of graft-versus-host responses after intestinal transplantation. Produced via immunoSEQ multiplex PCR; TCRdb's table is partial and in-frame only. The sample records about 99,000 clones, 85% to 95% being singletons. Their antigens remain unidentified. The specimen comprised unstimulated CD8+ T cells sorted from spleen or lymph node cells, sampled before transplant. All receptors derive from a human donor who was the organ donor for an intestinal transplant. Each CDR3 is given with its conserved first and last residue. The D gene is left open where the match is weak. The size field is filled for only some rows; it gives once, few, many or a size class.

V gene: TRBV6-5
J gene: TRBJ1-2
D gene: .
CDR3 length: 15
clone size: .
CDR3 protein: CATGTTSPGPYGYTF
CDR3 DNA: TGTGCCACCGGGACAACAAGTCCGGGGCCCTATGGCTACACCTTC

V gene: TRBV7-9
J gene: TRBJ2-1
D gene: .
CDR3 length: 12
clone size: .
CDR3 protein: CASSLVRNEQFF
CDR3 DNA: TGTGCCAGCAGCTTAGTTAGAAATGAGCAGTTCTTC

V gene: TRBV7-9
J gene: TRBJ1-2
D gene: TRBD1
CDR3 length: 15
clone size: .
CDR3 protein: CASSLDWDRVYGYTF
CDR3 DNA: TGTGCCAGCAGCTTAGATTGGGACAGGGTCTATGGCTACACCTTC

V gene: TRBV11-2
J gene: TRBJ2-1
D gene: TRBD1
CDR3 length: 16
clone size: .
CDR3 protein: CASSLRTGRSYNEQFF
CDR3 DNA: TGTGCCAGCAGCTTAAGGACAGGCAGATCCTACAATGAGCAGTTCTTC

V gene: TRBV6-5
J gene: TRBJ2-2
D gene: .
CDR3 length: 16
clone size: once
CDR3 protein: CASSYDETANTGELFF
CDR3 DNA: TGTGCCAGCAGTTATGATGAGACAGCGAACACCGGGGAGCTGTTTTTT

V gene: TRBV19
J gene: TRBJ1-5
D gene: .
CDR3 length: 12
clone size: .
CDR3 protein: CASSMRVEPQHF
CDR3 DNA: TGTGCCAGTAGTATGCGGGTGGAGCCCCAGCATTTT

V gene: TRBV6-1
J gene: TRBJ2-7
D gene: .
CDR3 length: 14
clone size: .
CDR3 protein: CASSEGAVKYEQYF
CDR3 DNA: TGTGCCAGCAGTGAAGGAGCCGTCAAATACGAGCAGTACTTC

V gene: TRBV13
J gene: TRBJ1-2
D gene: .
CDR3 length: 13
clone size: .
CDR3 protein: CASSLAVRDGYTF
CDR3 DNA: TGTGCCAGCAGCTTGGCCGTCAGGGATGGCTACACCTTC

V gene: TRBV4-1
J gene: TRBJ2-1
D gene: TRBD2
CDR3 length: 17
clone size: .
CDR3 protein: CASSQELAGAFLDEQFF
CDR3 DNA: TGCGCCAGCAGCCAAGAGCTAGCGGGAGCGTTTTTGGATGAGCAGTTCTTC

V gene: TRBV2
J gene: TRBJ2-1
D gene: TRBD1
CDR3 length: 16
clone size: .
CDR3 protein: CASSWTGDYWDNEQFF
CDR3 DNA: TGTGCCAGCAGCTGGACAGGGGATTATTGGGACAATGAGCAGTTCTTC

V gene: TRBV13
J gene: TRBJ2-7
D gene: TRBD1
CDR3 length: 14
clone size: few
CDR3 protein: CASSQGQVINEQYF
CDR3 DNA: TGTGCCAGCAGCCAAGGACAGGTCATCAACGAGCAGTACTTC

V gene: TRBV14
J gene: TRBJ2-5
D gene: .
CDR3 length: 14
clone size: few
CDR3 protein: CASSQLTGQETQYF
CDR3 DNA: TGTGCCAGCAGCCAACTGACAGGCCAAGAGACCCAGTACTTC

V gene: TRBV12-2
J gene: TRBJ1-5
D gene: .
CDR3 length: 18
clone size: .
CDR3 protein: CASRGDRKRRYSNQPQHF
CDR3 DNA: TGTGCAAGTCGCGGCGACAGGAAACGACGGTATAGCAATCAGCCCCAGCATTTT

V gene: TRBV19
J gene: TRBJ2-1
D gene: TRBD2
CDR3 length: 17
clone size: once
CDR3 protein: CASNNTTAGTRWGEQFF
CDR3 DNA: TGTGCCAGTAACAACACCACCGCCGGGACTAGGTGGGGTGAGCAGTTCTTC

V gene: TRBV2
J gene: TRBJ2-7
D gene: .
CDR3 length: 15
clone size: .
CDR3 protein: CASSYSGGRAYEQYF
CDR3 DNA: TGTGCCAGCAGTTACTCCGGGGGGCGGGCCTACGAGCAGTACTTC

V gene: TRBV11-2
J gene: TRBJ2-7
D gene: TRBD2
CDR3 length: 14
clone size: .
CDR3 protein: CASSSLAGRNEQYF
CDR3 DNA: TGTGCCAGCAGCTCACTAGCGGGGAGGAACGAGCAGTACTTC

V gene: TRBV29-1
J gene: TRBJ1-2
D gene: TRBD1
CDR3 length: 16
clone size: .
CDR3 protein: CSVEDPGQGMDYGYTF
CDR3 DNA: TGCAGCGTTGAAGATCCGGGACAGGGCATGGACTATGGCTACACCTTC

V gene: TRBV7-3
J gene: TRBJ2-1
D gene: .
CDR3 length: 17
clone size: .
CDR3 protein: CASSLSPQVTYDNEQFF
CDR3 DNA: TGTGCCAGCAGCTTAAGCCCACAGGTGACGTACGACAATGAGCAGTTCTTC

V gene: TRBV6-5
J gene: TRBJ1-2
D gene: TRBD1
CDR3 length: 13
clone size: .
CDR3 protein: CASSYPTGYGYTF
CDR3 DNA: TGTGCCAGCAGTTACCCGACAGGGTATGGCTACACCTTC

V gene: TRBV11-2
J gene: TRBJ2-7
D gene: .
CDR3 length: 16
clone size: .
CDR3 protein: CASSLVIGLSSYEQYF
CDR3 DNA: TGTGCCAGCAGCTTAGTTATTGGCTTATCCTCCTACGAGCAGTACTTC

V gene: TRBV13
J gene: TRBJ2-5
D gene: .
CDR3 length: 15
clone size: .
CDR3 protein: CASTPGGVHAETQYF
CDR3 DNA: TGTGCCAGCACCCCCGGCGGGGTTCACGCGGAGACCCAGTACTTC

V gene: TRBV13
J gene: TRBJ2-7
D gene: .
CDR3 length: 15
clone size: .
CDR3 protein: CASSLARGRSYEQYF
CDR3 DNA: TGTGCCAGCAGCTTAGCTCGGGGTCGCTCCTACGAGCAGTACTTC

V gene: TRBV19
J gene: TRBJ1-6
D gene: .
CDR3 length: 15
clone size: .
CDR3 protein: CASSIGREYNSPLHF
CDR3 DNA: TGTGCCAGTAGTATCGGCAGGGAATATAATTCACCCCTCCACTTT

V gene: TRBV2
J gene: TRBJ2-6
D gene: .
CDR3 length: 12
clone size: once
CDR3 protein: CASIIGANVLTF
CDR3 DNA: TGTGCCAGCATAATTGGGGCCAACGTCCTGACTTTC

V gene: TRBV30
J gene: TRBJ2-7
D gene: TRBD2
CDR3 length: 17
clone size: once
CDR3 protein: CAWSLYLAGGSSREQYF
CDR3 DNA: TGTGCCTGGAGTTTATACCTAGCGGGAGGATCGTCTCGTGAGCAGTACTTC

V gene: TRBV5-4
J gene: TRBJ2-3
D gene: TRBD2
CDR3 length: 19
clone size: .
CDR3 protein: CASSLNPRTSGSITDTQYF
CDR3 DNA: TGTGCCAGCAGCTTGAACCCCCGGACTAGCGGGAGTATCACAGATACGCAGTATTTT

V gene: TRBV5-4
J gene: TRBJ2-5
D gene: TRBD1
CDR3 length: 15
clone size: .
CDR3 protein: CASSPSGTGKETQYF
CDR3 DNA: TGTGCCAGCAGCCCCTCCGGGACAGGGAAAGAGACCCAGTACTTC

V gene: TRBV29-1
J gene: TRBJ2-1
D gene: TRBD1
CDR3 length: 13
clone size: .
CDR3 protein: CSVEQGEHNEQFF
CDR3 DNA: TGCAGCGTTGAGCAGGGGGAGCACAATGAGCAGTTCTTC

V gene: TRBV10-1
J gene: TRBJ1-1
D gene: .
CDR3 length: 13
clone size: .
CDR3 protein: CASREERNTEAFF
CDR3 DNA: TGCGCCAGCAGAGAGGAGCGAAACACTGAAGCTTTCTTT

V gene: TRBV6-5
J gene: TRBJ1-6
D gene: .
CDR3 length: 13
clone size: few
CDR3 protein: CASSPGVGSPLHF
CDR3 DNA: TGTGCCAGCAGTCCGGGGGTCGGGTCACCCCTCCACTTT

V gene: TRBV5-1
J gene: TRBJ2-2
D gene: .
CDR3 length: 17
clone size: once
CDR3 protein: CASSWVALDSYTGELFF
CDR3 DNA: TGCGCCAGCAGCTGGGTTGCCCTCGACAGCTATACCGGGGAGCTGTTTTTT

V gene: TRBV2
J gene: TRBJ2-2
D gene: TRBD1
CDR3 length: 16
clone size: .
CDR3 protein: CASSETDRAYTGELFF
CDR3 DNA: TGTGCCAGCAGTGAGACAGACAGGGCTTACACCGGGGAGCTGTTTTTT

V gene: TRBV28
J gene: TRBJ2-7
D gene: TRBD1
CDR3 length: 16
clone size: .
CDR3 protein: CASSLARDRNSYEQYF
CDR3 DNA: TGTGCCAGCAGTTTAGCCCGGGACAGGAACAGCTACGAGCAGTACTTC

V gene: TRBV2
J gene: TRBJ1-2
D gene: .
CDR3 length: 16
clone size: .
CDR3 protein: CASTEFDSQANYGYTF
CDR3 DNA: TGTGCCAGCACTGAATTTGACAGTCAGGCTAACTATGGCTACACCTTC

V gene: TRBV4-1
J gene: TRBJ2-7
D gene: TRBD2
CDR3 length: 14
clone size: .
CDR3 protein: CASSTRLAGDEQHF
CDR3 DNA: TGCGCCAGCAGCACCAGACTAGCGGGGGACGAGCAGCACTTC

V gene: TRBV11-2
J gene: TRBJ2-1
D gene: .
CDR3 length: 11
clone size: .
CDR3 protein: CASSLESGRFF
CDR3 DNA: TGTGCCAGCAGCTTAGAGTCAGGGCGGTTCTTC

V gene: TRBV11-2
J gene: TRBJ1-4
D gene: .
CDR3 length: 15
clone size: .
CDR3 protein: CASSLGGGGNEKLFF
CDR3 DNA: TGTGCCAGCAGCTTAGGGGGGGGAGGTAATGAAAAACTGTTTTTT

V gene: TRBV5-6
J gene: TRBJ2-3
D gene: TRBD2
CDR3 length: 16
clone size: .
CDR3 protein: CASSLVAGVFTDTQYF
CDR3 DNA: TGTGCCAGCAGCTTGGTAGCGGGGGTATTCACAGATACGCAGTATTTT

V gene: TRBV7-9
J gene: TRBJ1-2
D gene: .
CDR3 length: 19
clone size: .
CDR3 protein: CASSFSDRTTGLVNYGYTF
CDR3 DNA: TGTGCCAGCAGCTTTTCTGACCGGACAACAGGCTTAGTTAACTATGGCTACACCTTC

V gene: TRBV5-4
J gene: TRBJ1-2
D gene: .
CDR3 length: 15
clone size: .
CDR3 protein: CASSPRGQTSYGYTF
CDR3 DNA: TGTGCCAGCAGCCCACGAGGACAGACCTCCTATGGCTACACCTTC

V gene: TRBV2
J gene: TRBJ2-7
D gene: TRBD1
CDR3 length: 16
clone size: .
CDR3 protein: CASSTTGTVITYEQYF
CDR3 DNA: TGTGCCAGCAGTACTACCGGGACAGTTATCACCTACGAGCAGTACTTC

V gene: TRBV30
J gene: TRBJ2-3
D gene: TRBD1
CDR3 length: 14
clone size: .
CDR3 protein: CAGSTGASTDTQYF
CDR3 DNA: TGTGCCGGTTCCACAGGGGCTAGCACAGATACGCAGTATTTT

V gene: TRBV29-1
J gene: TRBJ2-1
D gene: TRBD1
CDR3 length: 15
clone size: .
CDR3 protein: CSVETWDREDNEQFF
CDR3 DNA: TGCAGCGTTGAGACTTGGGACAGGGAAGACAATGAGCAGTTCTTC

V gene: TRBV1
J gene: TRBJ2-7
D gene: .
CDR3 length: 20
clone size: .
CDR3 protein: CTSSPKLAGYTLIHFYEQYF
CDR3 DNA: TGCACCAGCAGCCCTAAACTAGCGGGATATACACTGATACATTTCTACGAGCAGTACTTC

V gene: TRBV27
J gene: TRBJ2-1
D gene: TRBD1
CDR3 length: 15
clone size: .
CDR3 protein: CASSLSTGGGNEQFF
CDR3 DNA: TGTGCCAGCAGTTTATCGACAGGGGGGGGCAATGAGCAGTTCTTC

V gene: TRBV19
J gene: TRBJ1-1
D gene: .
CDR3 length: 16
clone size: .
CDR3 protein: CASSLTPRGTHTEAFF
CDR3 DNA: TGTGCCAGTAGTCTCACCCCCAGGGGAACTCACACTGAAGCTTTCTTT

V gene: TRBV4-1
J gene: TRBJ1-2
D gene: .
CDR3 length: 12
clone size: once
CDR3 protein: CASSDSNYGYTF
CDR3 DNA: TGTGCCAGCAGCGACAGTAACTATGGCTACACCTTC

V gene: TRBV12-5
J gene: TRBJ2-7
D gene: .
CDR3 length: 15
clone size: .
CDR3 protein: CASGFRTPSSYEQYF
CDR3 DNA: TGTGCTAGTGGTTTTCGAACTCCCTCCTCCTACGAGCAGTACTTC

V gene: TRBV7-8
J gene: TRBJ2-3
D gene: .
CDR3 length: 12
clone size: .
CDR3 protein: CASSSPPDTQYF
CDR3 DNA: TGTGCCAGCAGCTCCCCTCCAGATACGCAGTATTTT

V gene: TRBV7-4
J gene: TRBJ2-3
D gene: .
CDR3 length: 15
clone size: .
CDR3 protein: CASSLTGVETDTQYF
CDR3 DNA: TGTGCCAGCAGCTTAACGGGAGTGGAGACAGATACGCAGTATTTT

V gene: TRBV4-1
J gene: TRBJ2-6
D gene: .
CDR3 length: 19
clone size: .
CDR3 protein: CASSQPLSGEPSGANVLTF
CDR3 DNA: TGCGCCAGCAGCCAACCCCTCTCGGGGGAGCCTTCTGGGGCCAACGTCCTGACTTTC

V gene: TRBV5-1
J gene: TRBJ2-1
D gene: TRBD2
CDR3 length: 18
clone size: .
CDR3 protein: CASSLLPNLAGVWYEQFF
CDR3 DNA: TGCGCCAGCAGCTTGCTCCCCAATCTAGCGGGAGTTTGGTATGAGCAGTTCTTC

V gene: TRBV5-4
J gene: TRBJ2-5
D gene: .
CDR3 length: 14
clone size: .
CDR3 protein: CASSLEDRQETQYF
CDR3 DNA: TGTGCCAGCAGCTTGGAGGACAGACAAGAGACCCAGTACTTC

V gene: TRBV30
J gene: TRBJ2-2
D gene: .
CDR3 length: 13
clone size: .
CDR3 protein: CAWSQGLTGELFF
CDR3 DNA: TGTGCCTGGAGCCAGGGGCTCACCGGGGAGCTGTTTTTT

V gene: TRBV19
J gene: TRBJ2-7
D gene: .
CDR3 length: 13
clone size: .
CDR3 protein: CASSYGDNYEQYF
CDR3 DNA: TGTGCCAGTAGTTACGGGGACAACTACGAGCAGTACTTC

V gene: TRBV4-2
J gene: TRBJ2-1
D gene: .
CDR3 length: 16
clone size: .
CDR3 protein: CASSQDGTGSYNEQFF
CDR3 DNA: TGTGCCAGCAGCCAAGATGGAACGGGGAGTTACAATGAGCAGTTCTTC

V gene: TRBV5-5
J gene: TRBJ1-2
D gene: .
CDR3 length: 12
clone size: .
CDR3 protein: CASSRQSQGYTF
CDR3 DNA: TGTGCCAGCAGTCGACAGTCTCAAGGCTACACCTTC